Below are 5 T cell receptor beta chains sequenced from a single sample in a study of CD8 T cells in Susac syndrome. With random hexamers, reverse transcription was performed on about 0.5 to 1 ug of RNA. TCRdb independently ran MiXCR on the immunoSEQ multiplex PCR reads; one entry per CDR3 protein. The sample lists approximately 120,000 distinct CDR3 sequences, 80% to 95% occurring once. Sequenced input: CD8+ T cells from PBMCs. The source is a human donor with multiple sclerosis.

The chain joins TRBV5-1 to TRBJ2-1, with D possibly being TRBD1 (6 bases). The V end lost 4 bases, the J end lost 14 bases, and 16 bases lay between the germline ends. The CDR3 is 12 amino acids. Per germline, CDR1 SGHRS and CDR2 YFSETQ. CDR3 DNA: TGCGCCAGCAGCCCCAACAGGGTGGTCGAGTTCTTC. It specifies CASSPNRVVEFF.

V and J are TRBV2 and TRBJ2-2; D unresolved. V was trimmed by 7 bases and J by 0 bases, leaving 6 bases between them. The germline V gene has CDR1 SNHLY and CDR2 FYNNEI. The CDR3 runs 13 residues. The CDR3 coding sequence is TGTGCCAGCAACGGACCGAACACCGGGGAGCTGTTTTTT. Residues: CASNGPNTGELFF.

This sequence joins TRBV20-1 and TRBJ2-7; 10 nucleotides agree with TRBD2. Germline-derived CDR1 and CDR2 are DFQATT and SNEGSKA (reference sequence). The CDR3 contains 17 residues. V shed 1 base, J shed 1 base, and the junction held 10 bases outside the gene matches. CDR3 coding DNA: TGCAGTGCTAGAGGGCTAGCGGGGGCCGCCTTTTCCTACGAGCAGTACTTC. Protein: CSARGLAGAAFSYEQYF.

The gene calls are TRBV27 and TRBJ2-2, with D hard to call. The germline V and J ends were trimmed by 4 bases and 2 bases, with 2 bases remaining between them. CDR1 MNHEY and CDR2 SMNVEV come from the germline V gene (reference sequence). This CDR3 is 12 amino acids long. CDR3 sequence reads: CASSYNTGELFF. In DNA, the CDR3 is TGTGCCAGCAGTTACAACACCGGGGAGCTGTTTTTT.

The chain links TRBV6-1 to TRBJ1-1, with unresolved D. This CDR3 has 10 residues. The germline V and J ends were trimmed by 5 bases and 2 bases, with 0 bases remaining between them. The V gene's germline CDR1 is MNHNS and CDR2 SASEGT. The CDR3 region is CASSNTEAFF. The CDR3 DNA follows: TGTGCCAGCAGTAACACTGAAGCTTTCTTT.